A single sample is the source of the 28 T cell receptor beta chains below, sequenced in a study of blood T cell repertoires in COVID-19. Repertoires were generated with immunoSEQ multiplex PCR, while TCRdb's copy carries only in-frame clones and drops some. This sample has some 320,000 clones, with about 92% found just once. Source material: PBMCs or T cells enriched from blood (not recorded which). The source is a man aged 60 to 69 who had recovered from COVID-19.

CDR3 residues: CASSSTVTQNTEAFF. The CDR3 DNA sequence: TGTGCCAGCAGCTCGACAGTAACCCAGAACACTGAAGCTTTCTTT. The chain is built from TRBV7-9 and TRBJ1-1; a possible D gene is TRBD1 (5 bases). Germline V gene sequence: CDR1 SEHNR, CDR2 FQNEAQ (reference sequence). The length of the CDR3 is 15 residues. The V end lost 4 bases, the J end lost 1 base, and 13 bases lay between the germline ends.

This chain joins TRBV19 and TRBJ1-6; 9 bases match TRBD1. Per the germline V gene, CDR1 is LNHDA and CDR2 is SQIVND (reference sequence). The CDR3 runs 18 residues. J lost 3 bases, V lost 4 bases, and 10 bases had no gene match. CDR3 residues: CASSSHRDRANYNSPLHF. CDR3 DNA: TGTGCCAGTAGTAGCCACCGGGACAGGGCCAACTATAATTCACCCCTCCACTTT.

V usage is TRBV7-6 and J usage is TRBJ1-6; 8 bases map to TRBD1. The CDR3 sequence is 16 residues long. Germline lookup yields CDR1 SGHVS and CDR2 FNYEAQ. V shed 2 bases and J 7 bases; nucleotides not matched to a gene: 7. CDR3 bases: TGTGCCAGCAGCTTATTAGGGGGACAGGAAAATTCACCCCTCCACTTT. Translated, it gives CASSLLGGQENSPLHF.

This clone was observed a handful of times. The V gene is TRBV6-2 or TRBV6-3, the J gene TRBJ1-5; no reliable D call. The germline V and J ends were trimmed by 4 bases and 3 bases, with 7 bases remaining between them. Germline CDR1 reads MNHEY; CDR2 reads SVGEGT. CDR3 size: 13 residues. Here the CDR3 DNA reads TGTGCCAGCAGTTGGGCTTCCAATCAGCCCCAGCATTTT. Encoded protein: CASSWASNQPQHF.

The CDR3 nucleotides are TGCGCCAGCAGCTTGGAGTGGACAGGGGTTCGGACAGATACGCAGTATTTT. Amino acid sequence: CASSLEWTGVRTDTQYF. J is TRBJ2-3 and V is TRBV4-1; 9 bases map to TRBD1. Germline CDR1 and CDR2: MGHRA and YSYEKL. The V segment lost 5 bases and the J segment 3 bases; nucleotides outside the gene matches: 12. There are 17 residues in the CDR3.

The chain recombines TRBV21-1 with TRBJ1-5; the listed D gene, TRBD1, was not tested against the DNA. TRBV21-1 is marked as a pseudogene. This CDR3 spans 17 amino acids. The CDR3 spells CASSKAPDRTSNQPQHF. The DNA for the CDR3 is TGTGCCAGCAGCAAAGCGCCAGACAGGACTAGCAATCAGCCCCAGCATTTT.

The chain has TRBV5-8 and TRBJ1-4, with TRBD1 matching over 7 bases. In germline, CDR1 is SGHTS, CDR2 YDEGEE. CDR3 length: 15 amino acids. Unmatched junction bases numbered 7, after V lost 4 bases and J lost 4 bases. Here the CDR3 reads CASSPGQAFNEKLFF. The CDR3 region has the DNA TGTGCCAGCAGCCCCGGACAGGCGTTTAATGAAAAACTGTTTTTT.

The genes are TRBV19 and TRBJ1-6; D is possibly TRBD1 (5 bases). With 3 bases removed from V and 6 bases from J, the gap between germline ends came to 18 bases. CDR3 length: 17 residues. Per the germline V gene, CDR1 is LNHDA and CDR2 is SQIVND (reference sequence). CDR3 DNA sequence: TGTGCCAGTAGTATTTTAGCAGGGCGAGCGTCTAATTCACCCCTCCACTTT. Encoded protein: CASSILAGRASNSPLHF.

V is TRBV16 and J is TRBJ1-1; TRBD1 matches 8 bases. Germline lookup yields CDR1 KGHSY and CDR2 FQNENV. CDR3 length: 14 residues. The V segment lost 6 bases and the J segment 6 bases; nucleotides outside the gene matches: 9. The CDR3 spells CASRRGQGGSEAFF. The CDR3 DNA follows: TGTGCCAGCAGGCGAGGACAGGGAGGATCTGAAGCTTTCTTT.

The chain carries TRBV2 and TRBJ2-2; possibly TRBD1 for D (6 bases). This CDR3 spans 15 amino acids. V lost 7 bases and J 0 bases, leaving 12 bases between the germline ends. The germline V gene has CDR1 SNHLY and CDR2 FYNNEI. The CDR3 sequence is CASTRTVANTGELFF. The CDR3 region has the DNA TGTGCCAGCACCCGGACAGTAGCGAACACCGGGGAGCTGTTTTTT. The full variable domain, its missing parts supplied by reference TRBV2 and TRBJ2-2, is EPEVTQTPSHQVTQMGQEVILRCVPISNHLYFYWYRQILGQKVEFLVSFYNNEISEKSEIFDDQFSVERPDGSNFTLKIRSTKLEDSAMYFCASTRTVANTGELFFGEGSRLTVL.

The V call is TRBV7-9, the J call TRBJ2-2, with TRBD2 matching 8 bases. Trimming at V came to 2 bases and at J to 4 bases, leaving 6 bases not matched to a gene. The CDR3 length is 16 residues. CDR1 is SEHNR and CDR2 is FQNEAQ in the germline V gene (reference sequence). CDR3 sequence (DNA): TGTGCCAGCAGCTTATACGGGGGGGCAGTCACCGGGGAGCTGTTTTTT. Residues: CASSLYGGAVTGELFF.

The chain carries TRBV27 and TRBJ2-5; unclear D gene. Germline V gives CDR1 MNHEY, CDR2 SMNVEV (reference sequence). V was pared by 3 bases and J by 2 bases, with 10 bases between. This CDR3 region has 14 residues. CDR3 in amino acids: CASSFWPSQETQYF. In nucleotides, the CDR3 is TGTGCCAGCAGTTTCTGGCCCAGTCAAGAGACCCAGTACTTC.

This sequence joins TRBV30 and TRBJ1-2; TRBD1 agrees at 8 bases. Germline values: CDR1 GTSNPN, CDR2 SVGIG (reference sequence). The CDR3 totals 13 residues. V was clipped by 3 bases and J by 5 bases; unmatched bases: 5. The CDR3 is CAWSAGGDYGYTF. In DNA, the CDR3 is TGTGCCTGGAGCGCAGGGGGCGATTATGGCTACACCTTC.

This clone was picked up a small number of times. This chain's CDR3 is CASSPRGTSGPAELFF. As DNA, the CDR3 is TGCGCCAGCAGCCCCCGCGGGACTAGCGGGCCTGCGGAGCTGTTTTTT. The rearrangement uses TRBV5-1 and TRBJ2-2, with 12 bases identical to TRBD2. V was pared by 4 bases and J by 10 bases, with 11 bases of the junction left unmatched. This CDR3 is built from 16 residues. CDR1 is SGHRS, CDR2 YFSETQ, per germline.

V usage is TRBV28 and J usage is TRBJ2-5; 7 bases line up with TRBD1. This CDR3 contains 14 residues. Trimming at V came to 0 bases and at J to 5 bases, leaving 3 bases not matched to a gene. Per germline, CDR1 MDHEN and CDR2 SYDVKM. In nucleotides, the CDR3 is TGTGCCAGCAGTTTATGGACAGGGCGGGAGACCCAGTACTTC. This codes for CASSLWTGRETQYF.

The DNA of the CDR3 is TGTGCCAGCAGCCAAGATGTCGGGACAAAAAATCAGCCCCAGCATTTT. Translating gives CASSQDVGTKNQPQHF. The gene calls are TRBV4-2 and TRBJ1-5; D is possibly TRBD1 (6 bases). Trimming left V 0 bases short and J 4 bases short, with 13 bases between. The germline V gene encodes CDR1 LGHNA and CDR2 YNFKEQ. The CDR3 consists of 16 residues.

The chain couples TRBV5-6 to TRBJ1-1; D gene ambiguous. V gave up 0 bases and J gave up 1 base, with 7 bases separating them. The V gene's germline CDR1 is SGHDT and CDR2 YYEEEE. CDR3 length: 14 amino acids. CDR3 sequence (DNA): TGTGCCAGCAGCTTGGAGACACGGAACACTGAAGCTTTCTTT. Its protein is CASSLETRNTEAFF. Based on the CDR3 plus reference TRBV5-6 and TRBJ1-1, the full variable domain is DAGVTQSPTHLIKTRGQQVTLRCSPKSGHDTVSWYQQALGQGPQFIFQYYEEEERQRGNFPDRFSGHQFPNYSSELNVNALLLGDSALYLCASSLETRNTEAFFGQGTRLTVV.

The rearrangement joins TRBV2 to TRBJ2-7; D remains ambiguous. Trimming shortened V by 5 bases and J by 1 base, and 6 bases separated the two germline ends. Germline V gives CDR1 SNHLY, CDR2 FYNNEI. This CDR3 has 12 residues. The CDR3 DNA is TGTGCCAGCAGTCCCGTATCCTACGAGCAGTACTTC. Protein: CASSPVSYEQYF.

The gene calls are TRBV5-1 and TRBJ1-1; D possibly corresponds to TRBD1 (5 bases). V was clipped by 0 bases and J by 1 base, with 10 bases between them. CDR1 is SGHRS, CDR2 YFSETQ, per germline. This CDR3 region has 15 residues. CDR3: CASSLGVGGNTEAFF. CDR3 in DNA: TGCGCCAGCAGCTTGGGTGTCGGGGGGAACACTGAAGCTTTCTTT.

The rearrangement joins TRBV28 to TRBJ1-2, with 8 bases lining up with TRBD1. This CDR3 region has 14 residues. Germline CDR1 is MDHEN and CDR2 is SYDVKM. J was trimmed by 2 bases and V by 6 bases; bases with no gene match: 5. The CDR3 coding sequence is TGTGCCAGCAGGCCGACAGGGGCCAACTATGGCTACACCTTC. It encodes CASRPTGANYGYTF.

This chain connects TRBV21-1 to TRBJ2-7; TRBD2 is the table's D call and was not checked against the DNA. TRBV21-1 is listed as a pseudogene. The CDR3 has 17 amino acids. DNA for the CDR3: TGTGCCAGCATCACAATCACCTGTCGGGGGGGGAGAAACGAGCAGTACTTC. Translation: CASITITCRGGRNEQYF.

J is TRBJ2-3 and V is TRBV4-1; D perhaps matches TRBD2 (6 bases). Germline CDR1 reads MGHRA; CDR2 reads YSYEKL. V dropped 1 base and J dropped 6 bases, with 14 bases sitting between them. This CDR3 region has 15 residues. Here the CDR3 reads CASSQGGTSGDTQYF. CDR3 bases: TGCGCCAGCAGCCAAGGAGGGACTTCGGGTGATACGCAGTATTTT.

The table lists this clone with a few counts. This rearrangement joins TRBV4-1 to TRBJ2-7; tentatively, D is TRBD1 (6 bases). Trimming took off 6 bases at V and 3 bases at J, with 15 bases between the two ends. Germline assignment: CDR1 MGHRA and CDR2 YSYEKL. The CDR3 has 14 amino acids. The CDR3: CASRRTGTHYEQYF. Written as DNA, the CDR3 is TGCGCCAGCAGGAGGACCGGGACACACTACGAGCAGTACTTC.

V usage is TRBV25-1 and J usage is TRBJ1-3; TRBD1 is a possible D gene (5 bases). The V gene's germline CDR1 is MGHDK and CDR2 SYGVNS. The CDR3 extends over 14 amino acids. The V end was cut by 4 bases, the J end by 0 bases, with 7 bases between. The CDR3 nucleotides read TGTGCCAGCAGTGTCCAGGGCTCTGGAAACACCATATATTTT. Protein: CASSVQGSGNTIYF.

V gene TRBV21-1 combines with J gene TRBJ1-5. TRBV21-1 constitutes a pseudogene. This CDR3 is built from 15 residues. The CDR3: CATAGAWGCNQPQHF. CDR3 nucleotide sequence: TGTGCCACCGCGGGAGCCTGGGGCTGCAATCAGCCCCAGCATTTT.

CDR3 nucleotide sequence: TGTGCCAGCAGTTTCCTAGCGGGAGAGGAGCAGTTCTTC. Its translation is CASSFLAGEEQFF. The chain carries TRBV14 and TRBJ2-1; 10 bases are a match to TRBD2. V was pared by 6 bases and J by 10 bases, with 6 bases of the junction left unmatched. This CDR3 spans 13 amino acids. The V gene's germline CDR1 is SGHDN and CDR2 FVKESK.

The CDR3 protein is CAISDPTHPLQEKLFF. In DNA, the CDR3 is TGTGCCATCAGTGATCCGACACATCCCCTCCAGGAAAAACTGTTTTTT. The rearrangement uses TRBV10-3 and TRBJ1-4; D not certain. The CDR3 sequence is 16 residues long. Trimming cost V 3 bases and J 8 bases, with 19 bases left between them. Looked up from germline, CDR1 is ENHRY and CDR2 is SYGVKD.

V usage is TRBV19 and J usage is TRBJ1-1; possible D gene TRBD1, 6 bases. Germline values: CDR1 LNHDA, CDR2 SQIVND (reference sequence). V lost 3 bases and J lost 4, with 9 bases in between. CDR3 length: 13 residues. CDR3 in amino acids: CASSIGQLTEAFF. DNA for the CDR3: TGTGCCAGTAGTATCGGACAGCTCACTGAAGCTTTCTTT.